The clone carrying this TCR beta chain showed up just once. V gave up 0 bases and J gave up 9 bases, with 8 bases separating them. From germline, CDR1 is MNHEY and CDR2 SMNVEV (reference sequence). This CDR3 region has 12 residues. This sample was taken from a study of blood T cell repertoires in COVID-19. On the study more broadly: Sources were T cells, B-cell-depleted T cells, or PBMCs; the material itself was cDNA or gDNA.

As processed by the authors: For nucleated cells, counts were estimated from reference gene primer amplification. Using immunoSEQ multiplex PCR, the repertoire was profiled, and TCRdb retains in-frame clones only, with some absent. That table supplies the V and J calls and clone size; D and trimming were determined from the DNA. The data contain hundreds of thousands of clones, roughly 85% of them singletons. The clonotype originates from a woman aged 25-40 years with active or convalescent COVID-19. Sequences were obtained from peripheral blood. This chain links TRBV27 with TRBJ1-1; no clear D gene. The CDR3: CASSLSGGKAFF. For the CDR3, the DNA is TGTGCCAGCAGTTTATCGGGCGGGAAAGCTTTCTTT.